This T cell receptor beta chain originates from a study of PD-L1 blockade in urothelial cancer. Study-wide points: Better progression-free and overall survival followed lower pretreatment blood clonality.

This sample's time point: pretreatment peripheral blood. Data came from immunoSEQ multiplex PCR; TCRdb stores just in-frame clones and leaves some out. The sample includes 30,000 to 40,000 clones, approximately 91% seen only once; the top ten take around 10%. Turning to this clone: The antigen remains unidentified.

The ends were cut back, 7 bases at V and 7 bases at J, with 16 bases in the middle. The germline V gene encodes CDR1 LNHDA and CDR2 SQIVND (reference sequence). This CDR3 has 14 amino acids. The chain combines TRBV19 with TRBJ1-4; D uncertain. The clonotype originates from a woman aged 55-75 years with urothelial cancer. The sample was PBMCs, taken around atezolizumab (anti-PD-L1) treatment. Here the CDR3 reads CASTIGGRAEKLFF. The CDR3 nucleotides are TGTGCCAGTACGATAGGAGGGAGGGCTGAAAAACTGTTTTTT.